This T cell receptor (beta chain) originates from a study of T cells in localized non-small cell lung cancer. Broader study findings: Uninvolved neighboring lung showed the greatest T cell clonality, exceeding tumor. Those with higher blood T cell density had longer overall survival.

This clone was counted only a few times. Its antigen is not known. The CDR3 has 12 amino acids. From germline, CDR1 is ENHRY and CDR2 SYGVKD. V lost 3 bases and J lost 3, with 5 bases in between. Sequencing was performed with immunoSEQ multiplex PCR; in TCRdb, only in-frame clones are kept and a portion is missing. The sample consists of tens of thousands of clones, over 85% of them appearing once. Material: peripheral blood, obtained before any cancer treatment. The gene calls are TRBV10-3 and TRBJ1-2; D not certain. This receptor was taken from a male donor aged 60 or older with stage I squamous cell lung carcinoma. The CDR3 sequence: CAISDRHYGYTF. Here the CDR3 DNA reads TGTGCCATCAGTGACAGGCACTATGGCTACACCTTC.